Listed below are T cell receptor beta chains from one sample, sequenced in a study of T cell responses to AZD1222 COVID-19 vaccine. The table came from immunoSEQ multiplex PCR; TCRdb's copy has only in-frame clones and leaves some out. The data show roughly 93,000 clones, about nine tenths seen once. This specimen consisted of peripheral blood, obtained 28 days after the second AZD1222 dose. The receptors were sampled from an adult who received the AZD1222 COVID-19 vaccine. Each CDR3 is given without its conserved first and last residue. Size is stated for part of the rows, as once, few or many counts, or as a class when the clone is expanded.

V,size,CDR3
TRBV5-1,.,ASSPTVGSNQPQH
TRBV6-2/TRBV6-3,once,ASSPLLAGDRNTQY
TRBV9,.,ASSSGGTLYNEQF
TRBV19,once,ASSIINTDTQY
TRBV5-4,.,ASSQGPSYEQY
TRBV27,.,ASSYRYNSPLH
TRBV7-6,.,ASSLAPGVEKLF
TRBV5-4,.,ASRLGSGEGNTIY
TRBV11-3,.,ASSTGTGGGTQY
TRBV21-1,.,ASSKWGDRGNTDTQY
TRBV24-1,.,ATSDSPGAYNEQF
TRBV6-9,.,ASQGTPNQPQH
TRBV7-8,.,ASSVQWTTDTQY
TRBV15,.,ATSRGLTGVLSLYT
TRBV4-2,.,ASRTLRGGEQF
TRBV9,.,ASSVAHPGLADLDTQY
TRBV29-1,.,SVDPGADSYEQY
TRBV9,.,ASSAGQVDNEQF
TRBV4-2,.,ASSQDYGYT
TRBV29-1,few,SVEGLQGANTGELF
TRBV4-2,.,ASSQERVSYEQY
TRBV5-6,.,ASSYRDRRNTEAF
TRBV10-1,.,ASSEKGTGFLSGANVLT
TRBV7-8,once,ASNLVGPTGELF